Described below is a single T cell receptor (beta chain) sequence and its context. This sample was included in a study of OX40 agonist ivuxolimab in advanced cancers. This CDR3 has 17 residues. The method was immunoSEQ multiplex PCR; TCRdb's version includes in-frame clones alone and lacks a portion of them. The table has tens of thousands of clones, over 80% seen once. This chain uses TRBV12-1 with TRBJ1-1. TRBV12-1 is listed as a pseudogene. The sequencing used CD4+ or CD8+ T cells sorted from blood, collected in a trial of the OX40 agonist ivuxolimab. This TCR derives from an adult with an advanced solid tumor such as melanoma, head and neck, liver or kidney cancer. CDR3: CASSSAPGLPNNTEAFF. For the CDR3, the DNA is TGTGCCAGCAGCTCCGCCCCGGGTCTCCCCAATAACACTGAAGCTTTCTTT.